Below, one TCR beta chain is given with its context. These data originate in a study of shared clonotypes between healthy human individuals. The protocol was immunoSEQ multiplex PCR, while the TCRdb copy is restricted to in-frame clones and leaves out a portion. The data hold about 990,000 clones, with around 82% observed a single time. V was clipped by 8 bases and J by 6 bases, with 24 bases between them. The CDR3 contains 16 residues. Per the germline V gene, CDR1 is SEHNR and CDR2 is FQNEAQ (reference sequence). The chain joins TRBV7-9 to TRBJ2-3; no definite D call. The clonotype originates from a man aged 18 to 29 in good health. Some clones in this sample may be carry-over from other donors' samples. Sequencing was performed on memory CD4+ T cells from PBMCs. The subset was: CD45RA-negative fraction. The CDR3 here is CASGEKWSGQEDTQYF. DNA for the CDR3: TGTGCCAGCGGAGAGAAGTGGTCGGGCCAAGAGGATACGCAGTATTTT.